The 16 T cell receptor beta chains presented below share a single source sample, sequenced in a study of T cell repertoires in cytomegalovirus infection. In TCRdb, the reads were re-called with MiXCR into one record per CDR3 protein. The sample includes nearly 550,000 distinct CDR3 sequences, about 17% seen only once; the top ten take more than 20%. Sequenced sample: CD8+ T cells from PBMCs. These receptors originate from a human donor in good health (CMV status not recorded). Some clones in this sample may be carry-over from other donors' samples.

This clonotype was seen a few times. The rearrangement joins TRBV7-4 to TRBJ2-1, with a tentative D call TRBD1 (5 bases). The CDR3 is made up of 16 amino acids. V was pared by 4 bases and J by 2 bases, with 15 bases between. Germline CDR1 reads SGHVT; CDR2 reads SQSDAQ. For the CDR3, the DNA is TGTGCCAGCAGCTACCTGCCCGACAGCACCTACAATGAGCAGTTCTTC. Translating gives CASSYLPDSTYNEQFF. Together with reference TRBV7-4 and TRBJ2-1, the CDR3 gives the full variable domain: GAGVSQSPRYKVAKRGRDVALRCDSISGHVTLYWYRQTLGQGSEVLTYSQSDAQRDKSGRPSGRFSAERPERSVSTLKIQRTEQGDSAVYLCASSYLPDSTYNEQFFGPGTRLTVL.

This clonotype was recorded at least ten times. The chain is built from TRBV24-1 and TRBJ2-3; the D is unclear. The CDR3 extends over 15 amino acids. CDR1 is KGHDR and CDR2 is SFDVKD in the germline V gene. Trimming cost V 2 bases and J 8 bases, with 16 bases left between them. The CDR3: CATSDSGPSQPTQYF. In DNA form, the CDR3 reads TGTGCCACCAGTGATTCAGGACCGTCCCAACCTACGCAGTATTTT.

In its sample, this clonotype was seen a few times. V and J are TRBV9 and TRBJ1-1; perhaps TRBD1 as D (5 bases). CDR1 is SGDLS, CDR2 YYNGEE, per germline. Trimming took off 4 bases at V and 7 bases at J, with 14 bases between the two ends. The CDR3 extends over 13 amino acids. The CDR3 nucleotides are TGTGCCAGCAGCCCCGGGGGGGGGATTGAAGCTTTCTTT. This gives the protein CASSPGGGIEAFF.

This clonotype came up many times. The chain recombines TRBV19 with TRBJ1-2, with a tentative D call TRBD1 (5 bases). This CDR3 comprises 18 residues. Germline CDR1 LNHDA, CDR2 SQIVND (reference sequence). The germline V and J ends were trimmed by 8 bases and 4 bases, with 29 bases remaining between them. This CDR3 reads CASLQRIAASGDSYGYTF. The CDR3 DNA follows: TGTGCCAGTCTCCAACGCATAGCGGCTTCGGGGGATTCCTATGGCTACACCTTC.

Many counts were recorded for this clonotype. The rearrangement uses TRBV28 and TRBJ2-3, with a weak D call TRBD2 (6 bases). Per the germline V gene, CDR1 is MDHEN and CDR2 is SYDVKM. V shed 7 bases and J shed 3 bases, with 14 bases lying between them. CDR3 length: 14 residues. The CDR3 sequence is CASTTHGGTDTQYF. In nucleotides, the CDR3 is TGTGCCAGCACTACCCACGGGGGAACAGATACGCAGTATTTT.

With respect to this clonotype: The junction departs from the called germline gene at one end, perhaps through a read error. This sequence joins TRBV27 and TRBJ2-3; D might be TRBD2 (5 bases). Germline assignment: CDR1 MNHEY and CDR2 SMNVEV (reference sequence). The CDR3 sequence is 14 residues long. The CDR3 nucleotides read TGTGCCGGCAGTTCACTCGGGGGCACAGATACGCAGTATTTT. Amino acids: CAGSSLGGTDTQYF.

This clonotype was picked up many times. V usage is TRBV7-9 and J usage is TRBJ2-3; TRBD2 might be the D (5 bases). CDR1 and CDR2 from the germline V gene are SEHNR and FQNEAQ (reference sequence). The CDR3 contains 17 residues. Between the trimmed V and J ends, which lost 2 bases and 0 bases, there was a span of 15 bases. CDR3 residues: CASSLPLSGISTDTQYF. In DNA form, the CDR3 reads TGTGCCAGCAGCTTACCCCTCTCCGGGATAAGCACAGATACGCAGTATTTT.

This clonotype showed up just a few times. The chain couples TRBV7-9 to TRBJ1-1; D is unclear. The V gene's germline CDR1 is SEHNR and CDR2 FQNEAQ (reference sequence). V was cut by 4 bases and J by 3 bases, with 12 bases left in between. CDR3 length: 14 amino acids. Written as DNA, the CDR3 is TGTGCCAGCAGCTCATTGTTGAGGGACACTGAAGCTTTCTTT. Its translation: CASSSLLRDTEAFF.

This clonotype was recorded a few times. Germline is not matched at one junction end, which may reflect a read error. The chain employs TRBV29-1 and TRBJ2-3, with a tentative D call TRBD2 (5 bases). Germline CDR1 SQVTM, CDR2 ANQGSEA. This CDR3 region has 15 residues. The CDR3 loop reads CCVDTLSGVTDTQYF. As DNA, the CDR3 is TGCTGCGTTGATACGTTAAGCGGAGTCACAGATACGCAGTATTTT.

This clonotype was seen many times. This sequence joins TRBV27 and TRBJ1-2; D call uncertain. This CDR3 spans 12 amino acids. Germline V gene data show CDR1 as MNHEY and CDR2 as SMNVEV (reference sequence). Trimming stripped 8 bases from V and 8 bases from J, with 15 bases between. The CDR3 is CASAGAVGGYTF. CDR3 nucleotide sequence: TGTGCCAGCGCCGGTGCCGTCGGGGGCTACACCTTC.

The CDR3 DNA reads as TGCGCCAGCAGCCAAGATCGAGGGATGGGGGAAAAACTGTTTTTT. As protein: CASSQDRGMGEKLFF. The V gene is TRBV4-1, the J gene TRBJ1-4, with D hard to call. From germline, CDR1 is MGHRA and CDR2 YSYEKL. This CDR3 spans 15 amino acids. V lost 0 bases and J 8 bases, leaving 13 bases between the germline ends.

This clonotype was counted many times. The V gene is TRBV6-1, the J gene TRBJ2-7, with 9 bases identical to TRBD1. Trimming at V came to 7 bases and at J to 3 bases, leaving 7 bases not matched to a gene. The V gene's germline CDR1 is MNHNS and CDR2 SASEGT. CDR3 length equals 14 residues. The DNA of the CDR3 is TGTGCCAGCACAGGCCCGGGACAGGGCTACGAGCAGTACTTC. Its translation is CASTGPGQGYEQYF.

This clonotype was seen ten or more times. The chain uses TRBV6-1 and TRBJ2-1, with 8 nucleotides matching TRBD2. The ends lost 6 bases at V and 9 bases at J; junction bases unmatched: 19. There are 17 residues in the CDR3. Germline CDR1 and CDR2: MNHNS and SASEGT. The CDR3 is CASSLGSGSLVPIEQFF. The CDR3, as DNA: TGTGCCAGCAGCTTGGGGAGCGGGAGTTTGGTCCCCATTGAGCAGTTCTTC.

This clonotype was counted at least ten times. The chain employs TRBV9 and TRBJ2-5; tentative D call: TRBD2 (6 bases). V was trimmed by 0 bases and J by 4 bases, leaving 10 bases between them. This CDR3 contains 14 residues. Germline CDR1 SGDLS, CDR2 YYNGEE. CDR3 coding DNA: TGTGCCAGCAGCGTAGGAGGCGGGGCAGAGACCCAGTACTTC. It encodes CASSVGGGAETQYF.

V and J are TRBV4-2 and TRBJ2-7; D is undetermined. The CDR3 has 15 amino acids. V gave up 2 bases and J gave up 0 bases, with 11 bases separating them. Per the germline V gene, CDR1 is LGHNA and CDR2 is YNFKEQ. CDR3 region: CASSQFSAPSYEQYF. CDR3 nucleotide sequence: TGTGCCAGCAGCCAATTCAGCGCTCCCTCCTACGAGCAGTACTTC.

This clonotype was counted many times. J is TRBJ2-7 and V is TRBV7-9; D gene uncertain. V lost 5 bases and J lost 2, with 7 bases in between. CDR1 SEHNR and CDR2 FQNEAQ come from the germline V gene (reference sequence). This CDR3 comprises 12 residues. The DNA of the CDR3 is TGTGCCAGCAGCACACCCCCCTACGAGCAGTACTTC. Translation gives CASSTPPYEQYF.